These 4 T cell receptor beta chains share one sample of origin, sequenced in a study of blood T cell repertoires in COVID-19. Here immunoSEQ multiplex PCR was the method, and the copy in TCRdb shows in-frame clones only, minus some. This table has around 70,000 clones, about 82% appearing once. The sequenced sample consisted of peripheral blood. Receptors were obtained from a man aged 50 or older with acute or convalescent COVID-19.

This chain uses TRBV6-5 with TRBJ2-3, with D maybe TRBD2 (6 bases). This CDR3 is 16 amino acids long. The germline V and J ends were trimmed by 2 bases and 1 base, with 13 bases remaining between them. Germline V gene sequence: CDR1 MNHEY, CDR2 SVGAGI. The CDR3: CASSYRISGRTDTQYF. The CDR3 DNA is TGTGCCAGCAGTTACCGTATTAGCGGTCGCACAGATACGCAGTATTTT.

The chain is built from TRBV14 and TRBJ1-6; the D gene is possibly TRBD1 (6 bases). The V gene lost 1 base and the J gene lost 7 bases, with 11 bases spanning the gap. Per the germline V gene, CDR1 is SGHDN and CDR2 is FVKESK. CDR3 size: 15 residues. The CDR3 DNA reads as TGTGCCAGCAGCCAAGTACCAGGGGTGAATTCACCCCTCCACTTT. This codes for CASSQVPGVNSPLHF.

The J gene is TRBJ1-1, the V gene TRBV12-3 or TRBV12-4; maybe TRBD1 (5 bases). CDR3 length equals 12 residues. V was trimmed by 1 base and J by 6 bases, leaving 6 bases between them. Here the CDR3 DNA reads TGTGCCAGCAGTTTAGGGGGCGCTGAAGCTTTCTTT. Its translation: CASSLGGAEAFF.

V is TRBV25-1 and J is TRBJ1-2; D is possibly TRBD1 (6 bases). Germline V gives CDR1 MGHDK, CDR2 SYGVNS. The V end lost 5 bases, the J end lost 1 base, and 23 bases lay between the germline ends. The CDR3 runs 18 residues. This CDR3 reads CASSPGRGDKLRNYGYTF. As DNA, the CDR3 is TGTGCCAGCAGTCCGGGGCGGGGGGACAAACTTCGTAACTATGGCTACACCTTC.